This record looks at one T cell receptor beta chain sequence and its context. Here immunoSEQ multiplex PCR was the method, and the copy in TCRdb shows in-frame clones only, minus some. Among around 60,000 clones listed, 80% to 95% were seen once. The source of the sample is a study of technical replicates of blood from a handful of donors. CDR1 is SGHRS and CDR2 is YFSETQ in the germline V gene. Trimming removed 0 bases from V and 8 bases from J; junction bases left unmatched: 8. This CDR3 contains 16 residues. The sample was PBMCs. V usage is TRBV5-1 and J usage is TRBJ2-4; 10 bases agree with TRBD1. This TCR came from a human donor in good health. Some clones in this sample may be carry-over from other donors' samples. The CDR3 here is CASSLALSGTGDIQYF. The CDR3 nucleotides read TGCGCCAGCAGCTTGGCTTTATCCGGGACAGGGGACATTCAGTACTTC.